What follows are 9 T cell receptor beta chains derived from one specimen sequenced in a study of T cell responses to AZD1222 COVID-19 vaccine. The table came from immunoSEQ multiplex PCR; TCRdb's copy has only in-frame clones and leaves some out. The table shows 75,000 to 100,000 clones, with approximately 94% occurring only once. Sequencing used peripheral blood, obtained on day 0 of AZD1222 vaccination. The receptors shown here come from an adult in good health.

V gene TRBV7-2 combines with J gene TRBJ2-1; 8 nucleotides agree with TRBD2. The CDR3 is made up of 14 amino acids. Germline CDR1 reads SGHTA; CDR2 reads FQGNSA. The junction had 15 bases not matched to a gene; V was cut back by 6 bases and J by 14 bases. In nucleotides, the CDR3 is TGTGCCAGCAGTTTGGCCCCACTAGCGGCTACAAAGTTCTTC. Amino acid sequence: CASSLAPLAATKFF.

This chain uses TRBV28 with TRBJ2-1; 9 nucleotides align to TRBD2. CDR3 length equals 15 residues. The V and J ends lost 5 bases and 4 bases, in that order; junction bases with no gene match: 6. Germline loops: CDR1 MDHEN, CDR2 SYDVKM. The CDR3 bases are TGTGCCAGCAGTCTAGCGGGAAGTGGGTACAATGAGCAGTTCTTC. This translates into CASSLAGSGYNEQFF.

The chain employs TRBV21-1 and TRBJ1-1. TRBV21-1 is a documented pseudogene. CDR3 size: 16 residues. CDR3 sequence reads: CASSKAKGRGYTEAFF. DNA of the CDR3: TGTGCCAGCAGCAAAGCGAAGGGGAGAGGTTACACTGAAGCTTTCTTT.

This chain links TRBV5-1 with TRBJ2-1; D gene ambiguous. Germline-derived CDR1 and CDR2 are SGHRS and YFSETQ. Trimming stripped 2 bases from V and 5 bases from J, with 14 bases between. The CDR3 runs to 15 residues. The CDR3 region is CASSLIPNLNNEQFF. DNA for the CDR3: TGCGCCAGCAGCTTAATACCGAACCTAAACAATGAGCAGTTCTTC.

The gene calls are TRBV7-2 and TRBJ1-1, with D possibly matching TRBD1 (5 bases). The germline gives CDR1 SGHTA, CDR2 FQGNSA. The CDR3 spans 16 residues. Trimming pared 5 bases from V and 0 bases from J, leaving 16 bases between. This CDR3 reads CASSEDGTGMNTEAFF. In DNA, the CDR3 is TGTGCCAGCAGCGAAGACGGGACGGGAATGAACACTGAAGCTTTCTTT.

The chain uses TRBV7-2 and TRBJ2-5; tentative D call: TRBD1 (6 bases). Trimming cost V 5 bases and J 2 bases, with 18 bases left between them. This CDR3 contains 16 residues. The germline V gene has CDR1 SGHTA and CDR2 FQGNSA. The CDR3 loop reads CASSPNRDRPQETQYF. The DNA for the CDR3 is TGTGCCAGCAGCCCCAACCGAGACAGGCCTCAAGAGACCCAGTACTTC.

V and J are TRBV14 and TRBJ1-4, with a weak D call TRBD1 (6 bases). The CDR3 spans 13 residues. Trimming removed 4 bases from V and 4 bases from J, with 7 bases in between. Germline CDR1 is SGHDN and CDR2 is FVKESK. This CDR3 reads CASSRGGNEKLFF. Here the CDR3 DNA reads TGTGCCAGCAGCCGAGGGGGTAATGAAAAACTGTTTTTT.

As DNA, the CDR3 is TGCGCCAGCAGTCAGTCGGGACAGGGGGGAGATACGCAGTATTTT. Amino acid sequence: CASSQSGQGGDTQYF. The chain is built from TRBV23-1 and TRBJ2-3; the match to TRBD1 covers 11 bases. TRBV23-1 is identified as an open reading frame with a role that is uncertain. With V trimmed by 3 bases and J by 5 bases, 4 bases remained unmatched. CDR3 length equals 15 residues.

The V call is TRBV7-2, the J call TRBJ2-7; 8 bases agree with TRBD1. V shed 5 bases, J shed 5 bases, and the junction held 2 bases outside the gene matches. This CDR3 is built from 12 residues. Germline V CDR1 and CDR2: SGHTA, FQGNSA. The CDR3 reads CASSTTGDEQYF. In nucleotides, the CDR3 is TGTGCCAGCAGCACGACAGGGGACGAGCAGTACTTC.